This T cell receptor (beta chain) was sequenced in a study of T cell changes during pregnancy in multiple sclerosis. Germline V lookup: CDR1 SEHNR, CDR2 FQNEAQ (reference sequence). With 1 base removed from V and 3 bases from J, the gap between germline ends came to 15 bases. This CDR3 has 16 residues. The method was immunoSEQ multiplex PCR; TCRdb's version includes in-frame clones alone and lacks a portion of them. The table shows 72,000 or so clones, with 93% occurring only once. The V and J genes are TRBV7-9 and TRBJ1-1, with TRBD1 as a possible D gene (5 bases). The sequences come from peripheral blood, collected in the second trimester of pregnancy. This sequence originates from a female donor with multiple sclerosis, enrolled in a pregnancy study. The CDR3 region is CASSLGTRRGDTEAFF. In DNA, the CDR3 is TGTGCCAGCAGCTTAGGGACAAGGCGCGGGGACACTGAAGCTTTCTTT. The full variable domain, completed using reference TRBV7-9 and TRBJ1-1, is DTGVSQNPRHKITKRGQNVTFRCDPISEHNRLYWYRQTLGQGPEFLTYFQNEAQLEKSRLLSDRFSAERPKGSFSTLEIQRTEQGDSAMYLCASSLGTRRGDTEAFFGQGTRLTVV.